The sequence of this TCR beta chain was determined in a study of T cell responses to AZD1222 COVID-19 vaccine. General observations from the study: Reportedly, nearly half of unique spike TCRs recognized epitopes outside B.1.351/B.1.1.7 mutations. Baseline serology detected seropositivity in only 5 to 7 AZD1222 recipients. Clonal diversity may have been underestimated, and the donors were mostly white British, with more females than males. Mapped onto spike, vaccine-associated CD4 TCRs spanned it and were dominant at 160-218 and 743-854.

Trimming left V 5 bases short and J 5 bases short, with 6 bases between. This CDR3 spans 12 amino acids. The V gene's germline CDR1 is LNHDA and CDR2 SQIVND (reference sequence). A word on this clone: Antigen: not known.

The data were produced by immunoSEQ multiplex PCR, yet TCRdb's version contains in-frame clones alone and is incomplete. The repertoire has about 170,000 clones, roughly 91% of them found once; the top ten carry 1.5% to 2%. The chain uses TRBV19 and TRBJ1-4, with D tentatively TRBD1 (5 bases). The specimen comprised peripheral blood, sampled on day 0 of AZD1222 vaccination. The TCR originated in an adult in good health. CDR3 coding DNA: TGTGCCAGTAGTGGGGGGAATGAAAAACTGTTTTTT. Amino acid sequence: CASSGGNEKLFF.